This T cell receptor (beta chain) was profiled in a study of molecular identifiers for immune sequencing clone quantification. The overall study: The replicate experiment used RNA from roughly 20,000 or 100,000 naive CD8 cells. This RNA was split into five aliquots, and four of them were sequenced.

The V end was cut by 4 bases, the J end by 0 bases, with 9 bases between. The CDR3 is made up of 15 amino acids. Germline V lookup: CDR1 MGHRA, CDR2 YSYEKL. This clonotype was seen a few times. The antigen is not known. In TCRdb, the PCR reads were re-called with MiXCR into one record per CDR3 protein. Among around 460,000 distinct CDR3 sequences, 20% to 25% were seen once, and the ten largest hold under 0.85%. Findings and limits, study-wide: Even with some 920,000 naive cells present, spiked Jurkat TCR RNA from one cell was reportedly detectable.

J is TRBJ1-4 and V is TRBV4-1; D gene uncertain. The sequence was collected from a human donor in good health. Some libraries in this study had Jurkat cell RNA spiked in. Sequenced material: naive CD8+ T cells from blood, with Jurkat cell RNA spiked in. Subset given: FACS-sorted CD8+CD4-CCR7+CD45RA+ naive T cells. CDR3 coding DNA: TGCGCCAGCAGCCGTTTGGTTGCAACTAATGAAAAACTGTTTTTT. This sequence encodes CASSRLVATNEKLFF.